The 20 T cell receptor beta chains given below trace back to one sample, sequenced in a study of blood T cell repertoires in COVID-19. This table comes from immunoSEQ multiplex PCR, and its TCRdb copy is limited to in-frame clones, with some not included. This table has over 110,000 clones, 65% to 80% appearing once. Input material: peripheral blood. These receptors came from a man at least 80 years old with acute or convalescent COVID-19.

CDR3 coding DNA: TGTGCCAGCAGGGGAGACCCGGGACAGCCCCAGCATTTT. Translating it yields CASRGDPGQPQHF. The chain carries TRBV7-9 and TRBJ1-5, with D unresolved. V was pared by 6 bases and J by 7 bases, with 13 bases between. Germline V gives CDR1 SEHNR, CDR2 FQNEAQ (reference sequence). CDR3 size: 13 residues.

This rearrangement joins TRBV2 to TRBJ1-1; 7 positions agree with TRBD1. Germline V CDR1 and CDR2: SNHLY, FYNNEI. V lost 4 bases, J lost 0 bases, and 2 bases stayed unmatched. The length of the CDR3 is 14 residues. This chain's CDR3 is CASSAQGMNTEAFF. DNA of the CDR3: TGTGCCAGCAGTGCACAGGGGATGAACACTGAAGCTTTCTTT.

CDR3 in DNA: TGTGCCAGCAACAAAGGGGGGACAGGGCTTAATGAGCAGTTCTTC. Protein product: CASNKGGTGLNEQFF. The chain uses TRBV5-4 and TRBJ2-1, with 9 bases matching TRBD1. V was pared by 6 bases and J by 7 bases, with 11 bases of the junction left unmatched. Germline CDR1 is SGHNT and CDR2 is YYREEE (reference sequence). The CDR3 totals 15 residues.

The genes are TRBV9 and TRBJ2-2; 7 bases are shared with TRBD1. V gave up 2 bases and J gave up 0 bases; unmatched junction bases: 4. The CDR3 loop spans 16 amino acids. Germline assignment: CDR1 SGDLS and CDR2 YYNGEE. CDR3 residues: CASSVGQGANTGELFF. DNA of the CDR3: TGTGCCAGCAGCGTTGGTCAGGGGGCGAACACCGGGGAGCTGTTTTTT.

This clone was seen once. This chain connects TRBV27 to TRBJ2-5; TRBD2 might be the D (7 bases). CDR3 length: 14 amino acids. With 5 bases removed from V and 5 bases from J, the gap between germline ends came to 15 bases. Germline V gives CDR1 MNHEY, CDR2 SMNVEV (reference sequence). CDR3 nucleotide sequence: TGTGCCAGCAGTCCGCCCGGGGGGCGGGAGACCCAGTACTTC. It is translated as CASSPPGGRETQYF.

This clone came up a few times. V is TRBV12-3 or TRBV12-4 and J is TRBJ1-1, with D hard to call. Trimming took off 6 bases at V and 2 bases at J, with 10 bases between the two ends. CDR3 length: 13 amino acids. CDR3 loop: CASRVTENTEAFF. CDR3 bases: TGTGCCAGCAGGGTAACAGAAAACACTGAAGCTTTCTTT.

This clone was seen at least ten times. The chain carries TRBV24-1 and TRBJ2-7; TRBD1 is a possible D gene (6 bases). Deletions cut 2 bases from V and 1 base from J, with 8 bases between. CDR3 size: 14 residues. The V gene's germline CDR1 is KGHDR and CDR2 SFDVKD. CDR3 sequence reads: CATSDSDRSYEQYF. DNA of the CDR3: TGTGCCACCAGTGATTCCGACAGGTCCTACGAGCAGTACTTC.

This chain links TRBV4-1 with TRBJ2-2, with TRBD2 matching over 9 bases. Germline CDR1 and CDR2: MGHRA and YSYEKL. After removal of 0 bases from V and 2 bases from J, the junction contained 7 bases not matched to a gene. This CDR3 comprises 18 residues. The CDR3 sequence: CASSQERAGGLNTGELFF. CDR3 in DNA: TGCGCCAGCAGCCAAGAACGCGCGGGGGGGCTAAACACCGGGGAGCTGTTTTTT.

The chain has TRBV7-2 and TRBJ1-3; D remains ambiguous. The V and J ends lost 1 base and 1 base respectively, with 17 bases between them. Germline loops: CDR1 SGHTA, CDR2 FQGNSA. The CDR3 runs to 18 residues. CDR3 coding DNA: TGTGCCAGCAGCTTAGACTACCCGGGAGTGGGGTCTGGAAACACCATATATTTT. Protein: CASSLDYPGVGSGNTIYF.

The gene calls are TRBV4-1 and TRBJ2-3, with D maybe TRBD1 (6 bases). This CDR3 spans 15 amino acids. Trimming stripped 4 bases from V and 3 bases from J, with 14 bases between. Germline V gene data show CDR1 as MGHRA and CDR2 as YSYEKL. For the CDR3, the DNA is TGCGCCAGCAGCCGGGAACAGGGATGGACAGATACGCAGTATTTT. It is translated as CASSREQGWTDTQYF.

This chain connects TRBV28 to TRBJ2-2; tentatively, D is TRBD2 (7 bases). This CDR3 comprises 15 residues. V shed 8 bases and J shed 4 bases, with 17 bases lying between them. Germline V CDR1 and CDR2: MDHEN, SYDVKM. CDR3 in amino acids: CASLGGAGLTGELFF. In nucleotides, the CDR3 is TGTGCCAGCTTGGGGGGGGCAGGGCTCACCGGGGAGCTGTTTTTT.

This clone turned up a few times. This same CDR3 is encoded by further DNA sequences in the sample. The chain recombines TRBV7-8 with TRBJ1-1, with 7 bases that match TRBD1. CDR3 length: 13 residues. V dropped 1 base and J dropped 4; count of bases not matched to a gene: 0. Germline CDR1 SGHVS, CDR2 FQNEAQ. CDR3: CASSLDRGTEAFF. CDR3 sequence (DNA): TGTGCCAGCAGCTTAGACAGGGGCACTGAAGCTTTCTTT.

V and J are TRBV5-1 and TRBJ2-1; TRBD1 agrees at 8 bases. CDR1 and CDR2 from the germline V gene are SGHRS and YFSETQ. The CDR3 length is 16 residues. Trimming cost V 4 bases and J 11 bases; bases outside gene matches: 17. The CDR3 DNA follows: TGCGCCAGCAGCGACCCTGGACAGGGTTTTGGGTCGAAGCAGTTCTTC. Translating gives CASSDPGQGFGSKQFF.

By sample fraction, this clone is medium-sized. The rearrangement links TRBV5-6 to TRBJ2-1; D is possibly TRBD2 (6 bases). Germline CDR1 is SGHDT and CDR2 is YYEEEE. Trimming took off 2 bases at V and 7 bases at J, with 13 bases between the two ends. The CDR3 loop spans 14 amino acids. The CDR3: CASSFRAGKNEQFF. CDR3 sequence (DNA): TGTGCCAGCAGCTTCCGGGCGGGAAAAAATGAGCAGTTCTTC.

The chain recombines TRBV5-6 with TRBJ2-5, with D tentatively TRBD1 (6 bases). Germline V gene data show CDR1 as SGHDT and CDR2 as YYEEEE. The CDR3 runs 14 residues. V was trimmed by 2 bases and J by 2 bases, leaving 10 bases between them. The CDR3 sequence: CASSLQGVQETQYF. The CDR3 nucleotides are TGTGCCAGCAGCTTACAGGGAGTACAAGAGACCCAGTACTTC.

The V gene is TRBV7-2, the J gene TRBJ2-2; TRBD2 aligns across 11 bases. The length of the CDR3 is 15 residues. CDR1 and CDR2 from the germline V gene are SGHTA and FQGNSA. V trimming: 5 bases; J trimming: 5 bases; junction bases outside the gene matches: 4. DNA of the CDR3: TGTGCCAGCAGCCCCAGACTAGCGGGGACCGGGGAGCTGTTTTTT. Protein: CASSPRLAGTGELFF. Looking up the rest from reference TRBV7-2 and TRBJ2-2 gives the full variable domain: GAGVSQSPSNKVTEKGKDVELRCDPISGHTALYWYRQSLGQGLEFLIYFQGNSAPDKSGLPSDRFSAERTGGSVSTLTIQRTQQEDSAVYLCASSPRLAGTGELFFGEGSRLTVL.

In nucleotides, the CDR3 is TGTGCCAGTAGGAAAAACAGGGCTGACACTGAAGCTTTCTTT. Translation gives CASRKNRADTEAFF. The chain couples TRBV19 to TRBJ1-1, with a tentative D call TRBD1 (6 bases). The CDR3 consists of 14 residues. V lost 6 bases and J lost 3, with 14 bases in between. Germline CDR1 and CDR2: LNHDA and SQIVND (reference sequence).

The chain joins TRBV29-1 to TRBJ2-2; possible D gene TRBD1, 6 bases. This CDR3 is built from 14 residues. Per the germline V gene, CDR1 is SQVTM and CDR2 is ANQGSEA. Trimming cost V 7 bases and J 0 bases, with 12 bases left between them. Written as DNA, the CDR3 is TGCAGCGCCCAGGGACATTCGAACACCGGGGAGCTGTTTTTT. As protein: CSAQGHSNTGELFF.

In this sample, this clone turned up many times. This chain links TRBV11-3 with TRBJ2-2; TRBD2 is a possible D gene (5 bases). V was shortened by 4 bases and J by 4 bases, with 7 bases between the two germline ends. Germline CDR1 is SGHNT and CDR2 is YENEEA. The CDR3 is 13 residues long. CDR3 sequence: CASSSRGTGELFF. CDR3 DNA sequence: TGTGCCAGCAGCTCCCGGGGCACCGGGGAGCTGTTTTTT.

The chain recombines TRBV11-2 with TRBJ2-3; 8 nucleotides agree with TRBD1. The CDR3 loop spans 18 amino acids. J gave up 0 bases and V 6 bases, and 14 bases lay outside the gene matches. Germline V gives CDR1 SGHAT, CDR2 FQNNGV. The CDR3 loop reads CASSPGRLGDRSTDTQYF. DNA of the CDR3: TGTGCCAGCAGTCCCGGCAGGCTGGGGGACAGGAGCACAGATACGCAGTATTTT.